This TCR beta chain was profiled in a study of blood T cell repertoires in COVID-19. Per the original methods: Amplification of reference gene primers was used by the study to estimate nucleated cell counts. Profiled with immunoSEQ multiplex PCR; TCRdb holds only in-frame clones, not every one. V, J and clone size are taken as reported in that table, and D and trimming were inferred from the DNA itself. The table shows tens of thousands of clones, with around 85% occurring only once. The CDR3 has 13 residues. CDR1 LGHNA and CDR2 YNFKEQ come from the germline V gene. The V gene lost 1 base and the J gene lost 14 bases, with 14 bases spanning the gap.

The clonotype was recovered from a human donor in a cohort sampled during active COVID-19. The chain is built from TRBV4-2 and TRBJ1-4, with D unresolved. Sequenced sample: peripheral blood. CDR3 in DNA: TGTGCCAGCAGCCAAGGGTTCGCAGAATCCCTGTTTTTT. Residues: CASSQGFAESLFF.